This T cell receptor beta chain was profiled in a study of human T cells and chemical hapten exposure. Study-level background: Small pooled library volume differences chiefly drove per-sample TCR yield variation.

Described time point: pre-sensitization, week 0. Described treatment: therapeutic diphenylcyclopropenone sensitization with weekly scalp DPC. Those who donated were patients with alopecia, 18 to 70 years of age, and suitable for DPC. Study-wide results and caveats: Compared to controls, expanded TCRs made significantly more large clusters of similar CDR3s.

The CDR3 is made up of 14 amino acids. V was cut by 2 bases and J by 4 bases, with 8 bases left in between. Per the authors' pipeline: Samples ranged from 23,224 to 690,600 TCRs, with a median of around 100,000. TCRdb analysed the RACE reads with MiXCR anew, one entry per CDR3 protein. The V and J calls reflect TCRdb's pipeline rather than the authors' work. This table holds about 290,000 distinct CDR3 sequences, approximately 7.5% found once. Notes on this clonotype: Its antigen remains unidentified. This may be a read error, as it is one base from a much larger clone.

The source was whole blood, collected in connection with sensitization to the hapten diphenylcyclopropenone (DPC). The chain links TRBV12-3 or TRBV12-4 to TRBJ1-4; the D is unclear. This clonotype originated in a man younger than 35 with alopecia areata. Some clones in this sample may be carry-over from other donors' samples. The CDR3, as DNA: TGTGCCAGCAGTTTACTCGGACTTAATGAAAAACTGTTTTTT. Encoded protein: CASSLLGLNEKLFF.